This T cell receptor beta chain is drawn from a study of cytomegalovirus exposure and HLA in healthy donors. Across the study: As released early, the data held some 80 million unique TCRs from HLA-typed donors.

The CDR3 runs 14 residues. Per the germline V gene, CDR1 is KGHSH and CDR2 is LQKENI. The V gene lost 3 bases and the J gene lost 4 bases, with 12 bases spanning the gap. Both 60 Vbeta primers and 13 Jbeta primers went into the PCR. Sequencing used immunoSEQ multiplex PCR; TCRdb keeps in-frame clones, though not all of them. This table holds around 71,000 clones. Concerning this clone: Antigen unknown.

Whole-study findings and limits: Solely CMV serostatus was available to characterize immune exposure. A later analysis, which compared TCR beta chains of equal frequency, found the HLA-associated ones more clonally expanded.

The chain combines TRBV18 with TRBJ2-5; D perhaps matches TRBD2 (6 bases). The sequencing sample was made of PBMCs. The sequence was obtained from a woman aged 25 to 39 in good health and CMV-seronegative. The CDR3 region is CASSPGGRGETQYF. CDR3 DNA sequence: TGTGCCAGCTCACCGGGGGGAAGGGGAGAGACCCAGTACTTC.